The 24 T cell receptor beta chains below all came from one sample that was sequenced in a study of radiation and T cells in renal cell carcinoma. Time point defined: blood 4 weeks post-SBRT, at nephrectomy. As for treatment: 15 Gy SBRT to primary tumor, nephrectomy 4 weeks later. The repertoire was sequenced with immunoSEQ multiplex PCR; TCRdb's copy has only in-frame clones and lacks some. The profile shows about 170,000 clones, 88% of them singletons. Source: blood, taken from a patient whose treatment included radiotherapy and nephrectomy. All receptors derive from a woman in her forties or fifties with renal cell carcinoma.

As DNA, the CDR3 is TGTGCCAGCAGCTCTCAAGCAGGGGTCCCGAACACTGAAGCTTTCTTT. This sequence encodes CASSSQAGVPNTEAFF. The chain couples TRBV11-1 to TRBJ1-1, with D possibly TRBD1 on 6 matching bases. Germline V lookup: CDR1 SGHAT, CDR2 FQDESV (reference sequence). Trimming took off 4 bases at V and 1 base at J, with 16 bases between the two ends. The CDR3 has 16 residues.

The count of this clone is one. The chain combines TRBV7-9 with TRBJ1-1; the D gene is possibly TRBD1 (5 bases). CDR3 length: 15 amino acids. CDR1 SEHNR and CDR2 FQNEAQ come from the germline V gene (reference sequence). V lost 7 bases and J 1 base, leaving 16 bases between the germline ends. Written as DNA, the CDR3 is TGTGCCAGCACCCTCTGGGGGACTGGGAACACTGAAGCTTTCTTT. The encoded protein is CASTLWGTGNTEAFF.

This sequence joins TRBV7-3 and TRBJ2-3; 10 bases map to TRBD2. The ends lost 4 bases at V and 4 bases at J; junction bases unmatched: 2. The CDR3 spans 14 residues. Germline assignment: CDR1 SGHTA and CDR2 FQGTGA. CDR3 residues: CASSSTSGADTQYF. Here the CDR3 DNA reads TGTGCCAGCAGCTCAACTAGCGGGGCAGATACGCAGTATTTT.

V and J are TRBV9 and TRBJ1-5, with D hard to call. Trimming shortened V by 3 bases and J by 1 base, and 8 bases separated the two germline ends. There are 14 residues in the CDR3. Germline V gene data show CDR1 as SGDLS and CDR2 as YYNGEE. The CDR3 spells CASSAGGSNQPQHF. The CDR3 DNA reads TGTGCCAGCAGCGCCGGAGGGAGCAATCAGCCCCAGCATTTT.

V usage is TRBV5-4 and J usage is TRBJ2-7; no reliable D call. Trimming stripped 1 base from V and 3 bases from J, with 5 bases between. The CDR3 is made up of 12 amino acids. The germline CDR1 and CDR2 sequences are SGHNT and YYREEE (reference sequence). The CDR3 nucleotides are TGTGCCAGCAGCTTGCCAGGCTACGAGCAGTACTTC. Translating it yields CASSLPGYEQYF.

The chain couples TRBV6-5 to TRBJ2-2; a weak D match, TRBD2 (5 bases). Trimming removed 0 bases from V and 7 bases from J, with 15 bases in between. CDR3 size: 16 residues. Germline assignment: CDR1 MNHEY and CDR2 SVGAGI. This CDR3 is CASSYSPSPLSGELFF. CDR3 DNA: TGTGCCAGCAGTTACTCCCCTAGCCCCCTTAGCGGGGAGCTGTTTTTT.

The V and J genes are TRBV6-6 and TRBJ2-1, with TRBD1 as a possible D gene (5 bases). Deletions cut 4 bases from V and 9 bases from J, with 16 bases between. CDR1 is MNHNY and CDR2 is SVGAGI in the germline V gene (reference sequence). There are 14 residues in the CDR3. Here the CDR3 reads CASSLAGQSGEQFF. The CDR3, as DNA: TGTGCCAGCAGTTTGGCAGGGCAGTCGGGTGAGCAGTTCTTC.

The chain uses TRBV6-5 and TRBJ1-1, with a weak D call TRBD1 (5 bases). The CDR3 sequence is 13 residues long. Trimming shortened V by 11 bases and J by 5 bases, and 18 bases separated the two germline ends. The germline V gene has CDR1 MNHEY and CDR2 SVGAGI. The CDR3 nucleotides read TGTGCCCCGCCCGAGGGGAGTAGGACTGAAGCTTTCTTT. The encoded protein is CAPPEGSRTEAFF.

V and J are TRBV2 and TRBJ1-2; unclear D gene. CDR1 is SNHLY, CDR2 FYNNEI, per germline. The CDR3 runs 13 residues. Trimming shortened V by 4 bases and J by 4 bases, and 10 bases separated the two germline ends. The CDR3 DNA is TGTGCCAGCAGTGGCAAGCCTATCTATGGCTACACCTTC. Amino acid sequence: CASSGKPIYGYTF.

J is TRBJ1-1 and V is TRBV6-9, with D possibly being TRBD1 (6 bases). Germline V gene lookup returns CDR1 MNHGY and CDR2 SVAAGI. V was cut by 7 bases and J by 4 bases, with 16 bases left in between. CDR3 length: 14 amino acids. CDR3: CASTQGGVSTEAFF. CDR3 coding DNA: TGTGCCAGCACCCAAGGGGGGGTCAGCACTGAAGCTTTCTTT.

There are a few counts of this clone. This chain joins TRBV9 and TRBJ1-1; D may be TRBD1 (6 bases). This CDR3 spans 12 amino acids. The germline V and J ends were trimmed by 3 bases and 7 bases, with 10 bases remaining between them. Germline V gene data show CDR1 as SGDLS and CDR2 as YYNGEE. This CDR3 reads CASSALGGEAFF. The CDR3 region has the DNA TGTGCCAGCAGCGCTCTAGGGGGTGAAGCTTTCTTT.

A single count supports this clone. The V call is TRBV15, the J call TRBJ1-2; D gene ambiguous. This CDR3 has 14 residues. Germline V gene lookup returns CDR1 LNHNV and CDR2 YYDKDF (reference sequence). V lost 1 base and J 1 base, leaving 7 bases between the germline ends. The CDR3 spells CATSRVGLNYGYTF. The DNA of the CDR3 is TGTGCCACCAGCAGAGTCGGCCTTAACTATGGCTACACCTTC.

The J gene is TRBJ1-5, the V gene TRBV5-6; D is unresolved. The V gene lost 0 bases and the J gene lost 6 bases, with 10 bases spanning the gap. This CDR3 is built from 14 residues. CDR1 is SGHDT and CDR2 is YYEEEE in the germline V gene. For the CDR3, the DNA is TGTGCCAGCAGCTTGGACCCAGGAGGTCAGCCCCAGCATTTT. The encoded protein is CASSLDPGGQPQHF.

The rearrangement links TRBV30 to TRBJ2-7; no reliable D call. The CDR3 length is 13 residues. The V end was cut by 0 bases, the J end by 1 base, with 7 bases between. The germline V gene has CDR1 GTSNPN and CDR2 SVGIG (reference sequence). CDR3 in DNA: TGTGCCTGGAGTGTACACAGATCCTACGAGCAGTACTTC. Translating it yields CAWSVHRSYEQYF.

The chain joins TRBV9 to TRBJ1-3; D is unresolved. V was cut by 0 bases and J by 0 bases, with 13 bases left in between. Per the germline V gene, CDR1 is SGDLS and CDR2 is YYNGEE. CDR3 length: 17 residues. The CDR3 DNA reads TGTGCCAGCAGCGTAGTCGACACTCCTTCCTCTGGAAACACCATATATTTT. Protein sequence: CASSVVDTPSSGNTIYF.

The CDR3 DNA sequence: TGCGCCAGCAGCCAACGGACAGAGAACACTGAAGCTTTCTTT. Its protein is CASSQRTENTEAFF. This chain connects TRBV5-1 to TRBJ1-1; perhaps TRBD1 as D (6 bases). Germline V gene data show CDR1 as SGHRS and CDR2 as YFSETQ. The CDR3 runs 14 residues. The V end lost 4 bases, the J end lost 1 base, and 11 bases lay between the germline ends. Full variable domain (missing parts from reference TRBV5-1 and TRBJ1-1): KAGVTQTPRYLIKTRGQQVTLSCSPISGHRSVSWYQQTPGQGLQFLFEYFSETQRNKGNFPGRFSGRQFSNSRSEMNVSTLELGDSALYLCASSQRTENTEAFFGQGTRLTVV.

CDR3 sequence (DNA): TGTGCCAGCAGCTTAGGCGCTAGCGCGTCCTACAATGAGCAGTTCTTC. Protein sequence: CASSLGASASYNEQFF. The chain employs TRBV7-9 and TRBJ2-1, with a possible D match to TRBD2 (6 bases). CDR3 length: 16 residues. Trimming took off 1 base at V and 1 base at J, with 11 bases between the two ends. Germline-derived CDR1 and CDR2 are SEHNR and FQNEAQ (reference sequence).

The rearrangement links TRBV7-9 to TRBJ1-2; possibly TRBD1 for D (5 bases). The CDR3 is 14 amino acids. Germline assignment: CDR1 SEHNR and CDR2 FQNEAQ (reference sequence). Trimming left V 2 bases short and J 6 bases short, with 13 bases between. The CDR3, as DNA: TGTGCCAGCAGCTTACCCTACAAGGGGCATGGCTACACCTTC. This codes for CASSLPYKGHGYTF.

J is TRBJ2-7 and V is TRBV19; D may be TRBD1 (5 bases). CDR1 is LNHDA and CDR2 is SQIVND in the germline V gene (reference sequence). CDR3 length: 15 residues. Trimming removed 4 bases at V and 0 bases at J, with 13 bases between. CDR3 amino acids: CASSNRLGASYEQYF. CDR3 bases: TGTGCCAGTAGTAACCGCCTTGGGGCCTCCTACGAGCAGTACTTC.

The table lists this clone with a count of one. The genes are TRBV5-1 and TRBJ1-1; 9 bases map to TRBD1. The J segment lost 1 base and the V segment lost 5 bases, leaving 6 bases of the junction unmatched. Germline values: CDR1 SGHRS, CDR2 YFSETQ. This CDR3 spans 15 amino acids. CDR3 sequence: CASRPGTGRNTEAFF. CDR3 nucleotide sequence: TGCGCCAGCAGGCCTGGGACAGGGAGGAACACTGAAGCTTTCTTT.

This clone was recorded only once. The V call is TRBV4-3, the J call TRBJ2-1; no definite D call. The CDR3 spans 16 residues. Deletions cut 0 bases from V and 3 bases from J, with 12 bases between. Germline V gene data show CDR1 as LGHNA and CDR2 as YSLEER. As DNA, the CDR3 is TGCGCCAGCAGCCAAGATCCGAGTGGCGGCTACAATGAGCAGTTCTTC. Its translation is CASSQDPSGGYNEQFF.

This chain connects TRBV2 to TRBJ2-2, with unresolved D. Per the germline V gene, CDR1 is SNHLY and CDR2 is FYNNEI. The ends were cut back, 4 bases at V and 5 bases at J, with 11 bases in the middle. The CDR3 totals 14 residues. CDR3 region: CASSVRLRTGELFF. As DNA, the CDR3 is TGTGCCAGCAGTGTACGGCTTCGGACCGGGGAGCTGTTTTTT.

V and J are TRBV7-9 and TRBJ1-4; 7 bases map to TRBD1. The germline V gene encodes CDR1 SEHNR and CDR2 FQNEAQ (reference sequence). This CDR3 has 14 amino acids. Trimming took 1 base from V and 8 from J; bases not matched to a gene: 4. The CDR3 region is CASSLGGGEEKLFF. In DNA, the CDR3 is TGTGCCAGCAGCTTAGGAGGGGGCGAAGAAAAACTGTTTTTT.

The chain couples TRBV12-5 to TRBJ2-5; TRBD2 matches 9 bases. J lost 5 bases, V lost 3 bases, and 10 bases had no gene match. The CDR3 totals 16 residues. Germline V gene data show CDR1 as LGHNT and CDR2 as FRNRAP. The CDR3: CASGLKVLAGQETQYF. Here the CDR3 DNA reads TGTGCTAGTGGTTTAAAGGTGCTAGCGGGGCAGGAGACCCAGTACTTC. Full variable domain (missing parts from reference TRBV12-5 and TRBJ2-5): DARVTQTPRHKVTEMGQEVTMRCQPILGHNTVFWYRQTMMQGLELLAYFRNRAPLDDSGMPKDRFSAEMPDATLATLKIQPSEPRDSAVYFCASGLKVLAGQETQYFGPGTRLLVL.